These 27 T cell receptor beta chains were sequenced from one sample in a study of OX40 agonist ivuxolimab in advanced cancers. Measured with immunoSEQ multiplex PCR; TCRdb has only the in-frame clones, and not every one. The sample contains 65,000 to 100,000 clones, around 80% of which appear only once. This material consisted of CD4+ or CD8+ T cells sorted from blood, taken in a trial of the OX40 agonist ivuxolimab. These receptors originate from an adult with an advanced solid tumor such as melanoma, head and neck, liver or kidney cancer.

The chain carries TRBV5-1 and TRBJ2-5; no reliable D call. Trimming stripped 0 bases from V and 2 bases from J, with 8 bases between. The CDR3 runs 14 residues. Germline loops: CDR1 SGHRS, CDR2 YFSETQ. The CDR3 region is CASSLGPGQETQYF. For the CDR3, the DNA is TGCGCCAGCAGCTTGGGCCCCGGGCAAGAGACCCAGTACTTC.

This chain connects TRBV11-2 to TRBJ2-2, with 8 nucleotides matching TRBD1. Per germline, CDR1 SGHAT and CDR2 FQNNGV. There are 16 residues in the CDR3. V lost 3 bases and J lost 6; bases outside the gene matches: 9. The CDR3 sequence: CASSLSRTGWPGELFF. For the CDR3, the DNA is TGTGCCAGCAGCTTGTCCCGGACAGGGTGGCCCGGGGAGCTGTTTTTT. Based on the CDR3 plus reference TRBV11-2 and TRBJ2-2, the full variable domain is EAGVAQSPRYKIIEKRQSVAFWCNPISGHATLYWYQQILGQGPKLLIQFQNNGVVDDSQLPKDRFSAERLKGVDSTLKIQPAKLEDSAVYLCASSLSRTGWPGELFFGEGSRLTVL.

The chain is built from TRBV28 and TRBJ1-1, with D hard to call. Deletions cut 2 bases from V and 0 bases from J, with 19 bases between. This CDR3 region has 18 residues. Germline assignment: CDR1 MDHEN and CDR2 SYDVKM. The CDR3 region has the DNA TGTGCCAGCAGTTTAATTGCATTAAACAGTGCCATGAACACTGAAGCTTTCTTT. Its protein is CASSLIALNSAMNTEAFF.

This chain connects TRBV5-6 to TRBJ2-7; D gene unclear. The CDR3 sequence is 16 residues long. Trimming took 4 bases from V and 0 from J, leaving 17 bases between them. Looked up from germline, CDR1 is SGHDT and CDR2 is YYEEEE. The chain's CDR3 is CASSPIHPVSSYEQYF. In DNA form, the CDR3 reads TGTGCCAGCAGCCCGATCCATCCCGTAAGCTCCTACGAGCAGTACTTC.

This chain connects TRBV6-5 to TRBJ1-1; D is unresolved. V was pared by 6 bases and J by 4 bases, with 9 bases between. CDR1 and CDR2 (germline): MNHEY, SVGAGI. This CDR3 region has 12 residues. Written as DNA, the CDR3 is TGTGCCAGCAGATTCGGCGGCACTGAAGCTTTCTTT. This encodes CASRFGGTEAFF.

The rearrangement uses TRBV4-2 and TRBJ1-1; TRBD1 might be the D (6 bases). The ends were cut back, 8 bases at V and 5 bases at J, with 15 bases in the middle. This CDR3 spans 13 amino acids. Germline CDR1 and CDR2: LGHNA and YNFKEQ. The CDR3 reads CASSGGGGTEAFF. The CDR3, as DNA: TGTGCCAGCTCCGGGGGGGGCGGGACTGAAGCTTTCTTT.

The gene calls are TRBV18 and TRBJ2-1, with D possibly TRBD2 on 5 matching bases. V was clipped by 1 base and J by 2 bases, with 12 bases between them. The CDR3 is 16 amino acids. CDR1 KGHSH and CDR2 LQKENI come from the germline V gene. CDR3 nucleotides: TGTGCCAGCTCACCACTCGAGGGCTCCGCCTACAATGAGCAGTTCTTC. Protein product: CASSPLEGSAYNEQFF.

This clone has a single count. The CDR3 protein is CASVARGQTYEQYV. In DNA, the CDR3 is TGTGCCAGCGTAGCCCGAGGACAGACCTACGAGCAGTACGTC. The rearrangement links TRBV6-1 to TRBJ2-7, with a possible D match to TRBD1 (6 bases). V was cut by 8 bases and J by 2 bases, with 16 bases left in between. CDR3 length: 14 residues. Germline CDR1 MNHNS, CDR2 SASEGT.

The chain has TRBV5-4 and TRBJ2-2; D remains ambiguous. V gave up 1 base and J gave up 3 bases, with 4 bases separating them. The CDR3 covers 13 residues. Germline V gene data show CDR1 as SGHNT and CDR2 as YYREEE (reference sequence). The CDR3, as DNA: TGTGCCAGCAGCTTGAGCGACACCGGGGAGCTGTTTTTT. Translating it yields CASSLSDTGELFF.

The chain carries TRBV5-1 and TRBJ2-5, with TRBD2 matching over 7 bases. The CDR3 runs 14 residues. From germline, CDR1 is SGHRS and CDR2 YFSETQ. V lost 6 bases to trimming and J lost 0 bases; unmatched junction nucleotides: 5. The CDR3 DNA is TGCGCCAGCACCCTGGGAGGGAACCAAGAGACCCAGTACTTC. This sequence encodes CASTLGGNQETQYF.

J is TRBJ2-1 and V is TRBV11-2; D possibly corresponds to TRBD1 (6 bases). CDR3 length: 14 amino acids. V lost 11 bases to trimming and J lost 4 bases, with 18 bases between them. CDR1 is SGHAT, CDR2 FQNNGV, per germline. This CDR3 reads CASRQASLYNEQFF. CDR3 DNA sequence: TGTGCCTCCCGACAGGCCTCGTTATACAATGAGCAGTTCTTC. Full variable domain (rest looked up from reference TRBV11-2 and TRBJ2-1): EAGVAQSPRYKIIEKRQSVAFWCNPISGHATLYWYQQILGQGPKLLIQFQNNGVVDDSQLPKDRFSAERLKGVDSTLKIQPAKLEDSAVYLCASRQASLYNEQFFGPGTRLTVL.

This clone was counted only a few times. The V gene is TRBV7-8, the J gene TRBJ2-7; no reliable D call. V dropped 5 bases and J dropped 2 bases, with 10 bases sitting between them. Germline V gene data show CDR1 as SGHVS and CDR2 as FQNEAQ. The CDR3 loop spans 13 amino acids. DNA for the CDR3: TGTGCCAGCAGCAGGCGACGGACCTACGAGCAGTACTTC. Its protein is CASSRRRTYEQYF.

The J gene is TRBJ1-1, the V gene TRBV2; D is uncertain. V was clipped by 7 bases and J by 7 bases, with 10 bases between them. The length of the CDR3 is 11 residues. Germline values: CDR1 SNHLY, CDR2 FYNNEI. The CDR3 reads CASMGGFEAFF. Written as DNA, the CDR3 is TGTGCCAGCATGGGCGGATTTGAAGCTTTCTTT. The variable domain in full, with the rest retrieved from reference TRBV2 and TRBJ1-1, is EPEVTQTPSHQVTQMGQEVILRCVPISNHLYFYWYRQILGQKVEFLVSFYNNEISEKSEIFDDQFSVERPDGSNFTLKIRSTKLEDSAMYFCASMGGFEAFFGQGTRLTVV.

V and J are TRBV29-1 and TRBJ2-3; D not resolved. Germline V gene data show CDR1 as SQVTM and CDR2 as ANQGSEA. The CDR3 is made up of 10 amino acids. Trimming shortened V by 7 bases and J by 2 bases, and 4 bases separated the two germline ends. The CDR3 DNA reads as TGCAGCGGTTCCACAGATACGCAGTATTTT. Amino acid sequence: CSGSTDTQYF.

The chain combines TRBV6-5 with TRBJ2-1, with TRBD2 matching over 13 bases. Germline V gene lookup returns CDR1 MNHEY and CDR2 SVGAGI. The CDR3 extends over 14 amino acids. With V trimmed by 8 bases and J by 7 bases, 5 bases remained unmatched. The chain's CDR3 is CASASGLAGNEQFF. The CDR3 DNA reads TGTGCCAGCGCGTCGGGACTAGCGGGGAATGAGCAGTTCTTC.

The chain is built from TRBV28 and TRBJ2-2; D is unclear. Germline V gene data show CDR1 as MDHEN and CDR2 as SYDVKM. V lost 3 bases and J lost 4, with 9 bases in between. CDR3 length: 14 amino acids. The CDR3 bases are TGTGCCAGCAGTTTTGGGCCATTCACCGGGGAGCTGTTTTTT. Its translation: CASSFGPFTGELFF. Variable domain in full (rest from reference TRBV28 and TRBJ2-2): DVKVTQSSRYLVKRTGEKVFLECVQDMDHENMFWYRQDPGLGLRLIYFSYDVKMKEKGDIPEGYSVSREKKERFSLILESASTNQTSMYLCASSFGPFTGELFFGEGSRLTVL.

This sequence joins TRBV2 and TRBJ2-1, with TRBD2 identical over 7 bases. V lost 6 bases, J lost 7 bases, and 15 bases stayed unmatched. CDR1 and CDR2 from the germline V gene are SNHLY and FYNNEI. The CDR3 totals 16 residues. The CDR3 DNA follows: TGTGCCAGCAGGACGAGGGGTCTAGCGGCCGGAAATGAGCAGTTCTTC. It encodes CASRTRGLAAGNEQFF.

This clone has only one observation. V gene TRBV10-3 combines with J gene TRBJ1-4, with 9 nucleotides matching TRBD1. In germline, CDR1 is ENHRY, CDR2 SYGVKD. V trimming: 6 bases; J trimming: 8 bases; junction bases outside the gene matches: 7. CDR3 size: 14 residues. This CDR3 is CAISGGTGREKLFF. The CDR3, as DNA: TGTGCCATCAGCGGTGGGACAGGGAGAGAAAAACTGTTTTTT.

The CDR3 region has the DNA TGTGCCAGCAGGGCCGGGGGATTGTTCAATGAGCAGTTCTTC. Its protein is CASRAGGLFNEQFF. The rearrangement links TRBV27 to TRBJ2-1, with D perhaps TRBD2 (6 bases). The CDR3 extends over 14 amino acids. Germline assignment: CDR1 MNHEY and CDR2 SMNVEV (reference sequence). V was pared by 6 bases and J by 6 bases, with 15 bases between.

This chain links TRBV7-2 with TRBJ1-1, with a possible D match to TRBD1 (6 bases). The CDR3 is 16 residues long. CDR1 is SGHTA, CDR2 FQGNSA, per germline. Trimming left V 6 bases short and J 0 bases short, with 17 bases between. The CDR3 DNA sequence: TGTGCCAGCAGGATCACGGGACAATCAATGAACACTGAAGCTTTCTTT. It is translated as CASRITGQSMNTEAFF.

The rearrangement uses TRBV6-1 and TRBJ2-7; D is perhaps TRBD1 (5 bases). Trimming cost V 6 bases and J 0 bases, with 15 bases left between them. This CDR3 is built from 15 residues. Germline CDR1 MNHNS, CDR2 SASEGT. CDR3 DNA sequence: TGTGCCAGCAGGGTAGACAGCTTTTTCTCCTACGAGCAGTACTTC. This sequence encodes CASRVDSFFSYEQYF.

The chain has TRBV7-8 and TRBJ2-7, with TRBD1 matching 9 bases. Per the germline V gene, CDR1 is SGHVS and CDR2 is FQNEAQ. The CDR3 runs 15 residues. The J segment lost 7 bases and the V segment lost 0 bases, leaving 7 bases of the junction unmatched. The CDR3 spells CASSLAPGQGGEQYF. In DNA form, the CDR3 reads TGTGCCAGCAGCTTAGCGCCGGGACAGGGTGGGGAGCAGTACTTC.

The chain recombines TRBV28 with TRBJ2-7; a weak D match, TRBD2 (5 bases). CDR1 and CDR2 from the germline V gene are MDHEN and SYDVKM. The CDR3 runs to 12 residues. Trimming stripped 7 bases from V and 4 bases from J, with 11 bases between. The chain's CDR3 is CASTLRTYEQYF. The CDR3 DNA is TGTGCCAGCACCCTAAGGACTTACGAGCAGTACTTC.

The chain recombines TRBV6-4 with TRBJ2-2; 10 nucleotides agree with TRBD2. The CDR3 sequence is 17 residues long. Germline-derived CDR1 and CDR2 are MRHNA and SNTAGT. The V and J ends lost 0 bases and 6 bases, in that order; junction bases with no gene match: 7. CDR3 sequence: CASSDSSPSGGPGELFF. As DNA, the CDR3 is TGTGCCAGCAGTGACTCGAGTCCTAGCGGGGGCCCCGGGGAGCTGTTTTTT.

The CDR3 is CASSLDRAAGNTIYF. In nucleotides, the CDR3 is TGCGCCAGCAGCCTTGACAGGGCGGCAGGAAACACCATATATTTT. The chain uses TRBV4-3 and TRBJ1-3; TRBD1 matches 7 bases. With 4 bases clipped from V and 4 bases from J, the junction kept 7 bases outside the gene matches. The length of the CDR3 is 15 residues. Germline loops: CDR1 LGHNA, CDR2 YSLEER.

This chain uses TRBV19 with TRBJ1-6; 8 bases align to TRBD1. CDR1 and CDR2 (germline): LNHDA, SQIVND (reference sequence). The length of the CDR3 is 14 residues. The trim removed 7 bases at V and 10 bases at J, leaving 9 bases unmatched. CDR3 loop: CASTHRGMASPLHF. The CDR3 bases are TGTGCCAGTACACACAGGGGGATGGCATCACCCCTCCACTTT.

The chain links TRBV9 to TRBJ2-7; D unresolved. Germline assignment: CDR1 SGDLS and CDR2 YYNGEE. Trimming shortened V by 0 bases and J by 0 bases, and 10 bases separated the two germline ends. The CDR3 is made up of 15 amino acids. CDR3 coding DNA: TGTGCCAGCAGCGTAGGGGATCCGGGCTCCTACGAGCAGTACTTC. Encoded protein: CASSVGDPGSYEQYF.